Below, 28 T cell receptor beta chains from the same sample are listed, as sequenced in a study of shared clonotypes between healthy human individuals (dated by TCRdb to 2020 to 2021). Library prep was done by the immunoSEQ multiplex PCR assay. TCRdb limited this immuneACCESS table to in-frame rearrangements with V and J called. A share of clones is missing; checked studies link under half to unresolved V genes, and the rest is unexplained. For this sample the table gives approximately 2.3 million clones, of which approximately 95% were detected only once. The ten largest account for roughly 0.36% of the sample. Material for sequencing was naive CD4+ T cells from PBMCs. The cell subset or site label on this specimen signifies: CD45RA+ positively selected. The origin of the receptors is a man aged 18 to 30 in good health. Some clones in this sample may be carry-over from other donors' samples.

The chain recombines TRBV9 with TRBJ2-3; 8 bases are a match to TRBD1. The CDR3 consists of 16 residues. Germline V CDR1 and CDR2: SGDLS, YYNGEE. The V gene end was trimmed by 3 bases and the J gene end by 11 bases; junction bases not matched to a gene: 17. CDR3 in DNA: TGTGCCAGCAGCGAGACCGGGACAGGCTCCTTTTTAGGGCAGTATTTT. The encoded protein is CASSETGTGSFLGQYF. Complete variable domain (other parts from reference TRBV9 and TRBJ2-3): DSGVTQTPKHLITATGQRVTLRCSPRSGDLSVYWYQQSLDQGLQFLIQYYNGEERAKGNILERFSAQQFPDLHSELNLSSLELGDSALYFCASSETGTGSFLGQYFGPGTRLTVL.

The genes are TRBV6-5 and TRBJ1-1; no clear D gene. The length of the CDR3 is 15 residues. Germline CDR1 and CDR2: MNHEY and SVGAGI. V was trimmed by 5 bases and J by 1 base, leaving 14 bases between them. The CDR3 protein is CASSRNRDTNTEAFF. The CDR3 region has the DNA TGTGCCAGCAGTCGCAACCGAGACACGAACACTGAAGCTTTCTTT.

J is TRBJ1-5 and V is TRBV9, with D perhaps TRBD1 (6 bases). CDR3 length equals 17 residues. CDR1 is SGDLS, CDR2 YYNGEE, per germline. V was shortened by 5 bases and J by 0 bases, with 18 bases between the two germline ends. CDR3 loop: CASSKEGGLYSNQPQHF. The CDR3 DNA reads TGTGCCAGCAGTAAAGAGGGGGGGCTTTATAGCAATCAGCCCCAGCATTTT.

V and J are TRBV7-2 and TRBJ2-1; D unclear. With 3 bases removed from V and 4 bases from J, the gap between germline ends came to 13 bases. Germline CDR1 is SGHTA and CDR2 is FQGNSA. The CDR3 runs 15 residues. CDR3: CASSFLSLEYNEQFF. The CDR3, as DNA: TGTGCCAGCAGCTTTCTCTCCTTAGAATACAATGAGCAGTTCTTC.

The chain employs TRBV28 and TRBJ2-4; D may be TRBD1 or TRBD2 (5 bases each). This CDR3 spans 15 amino acids. From germline, CDR1 is MDHEN and CDR2 SYDVKM. Trimming removed 1 base from V and 9 bases from J, with 16 bases in between. This CDR3 reads CASSLSGTTVGIQYF. CDR3 nucleotides: TGTGCCAGCAGTTTATCCGGGACCACCGTGGGCATTCAGTACTTC.

V is TRBV18 and J is TRBJ2-4; no clear D. V lost 3 bases to trimming and J lost 14 bases, with 20 bases between them. The CDR3 has 14 residues. The germline CDR1 and CDR2 sequences are KGHSH and LQKENI. The CDR3 DNA is TGTGCCAGCTCACCGGTGCCTGGACCACTAAAGGAGTACTTC. Amino acid sequence: CASSPVPGPLKEYF.

The genes are TRBV7-8 and TRBJ1-3, with no clear D. The V end lost 2 bases, the J end lost 1 base, and 9 bases lay between the germline ends. Germline V gives CDR1 SGHVS, CDR2 FQNEAQ. This CDR3 has 15 amino acids. The CDR3 nucleotides are TGTGCCAGCAGCTTAACGAGGGTTTCTGGAAACACCATATATTTT. Residues: CASSLTRVSGNTIYF. Complete variable domain (other parts from reference TRBV7-8 and TRBJ1-3): GAGVSQSPRYKVAKRGQDVALRCDPISGHVSLFWYQQALGQGPEFLTYFQNEAQLDKSGLPSDRFFAERPEGSVSTLKIQRTQQEDSAVYLCASSLTRVSGNTIYFGEGSWLTVV.

This chain joins TRBV7-2 and TRBJ2-1; 7 nucleotides match TRBD2. Germline CDR1 SGHTA, CDR2 FQGNSA. CDR3 length equals 15 residues. J lost 8 bases, V lost 1 base, and 8 bases had no gene match. CDR3 DNA: TGTGCCAGCAGCTTAGTGGGGCCCACTAGCGATGAGCAGTTCTTC. This sequence encodes CASSLVGPTSDEQFF.

The gene calls are TRBV18 and TRBJ2-2, with TRBD2 matching 12 bases. Germline-derived CDR1 and CDR2 are KGHSH and LQKENI. There are 18 residues in the CDR3. V gave up 0 bases and J gave up 6 bases; unmatched junction bases: 8. CDR3 in DNA: TGTGCCAGCTCACCACCTCGACTAGCGGGAGTCTGGGCCGGGGAGCTGTTTTTT. Translation: CASSPPRLAGVWAGELFF.

The J gene is TRBJ1-1, the V gene TRBV5-4; 8 bases match TRBD1. With 0 bases clipped from V and 7 bases from J, the junction kept 14 bases outside the gene matches. From germline, CDR1 is SGHNT and CDR2 YYREEE (reference sequence). There are 17 residues in the CDR3. CDR3 bases: TGTGCCAGCAGCTTGGCCCTGGATCGGGCAGGGGGCGTTGAAGCTTTCTTT. Translated: CASSLALDRAGGVEAFF.

The chain is built from TRBV28 and TRBJ2-1; 8 nucleotides line up with TRBD2. Germline V gene lookup returns CDR1 MDHEN and CDR2 SYDVKM. The CDR3 runs to 15 residues. V lost 2 bases to trimming and J lost 10 bases; unmatched junction nucleotides: 10. The CDR3 protein is CASSLGGLVYREQFF. CDR3 in DNA: TGTGCCAGCAGTTTAGGGGGACTAGTTTATCGGGAGCAGTTCTTC.

This chain uses TRBV30 with TRBJ1-2; D is uncertain. CDR3 length: 11 residues. Germline loops: CDR1 GTSNPN, CDR2 SVGIG (reference sequence). V lost 2 bases to trimming and J lost 4 bases, with 5 bases between them. CDR3 in amino acids: CAWSSPYGYTF. The DNA of the CDR3 is TGTGCCTGGAGTTCCCCCTATGGCTACACCTTC.

The CDR3 here is CASSLYSSGANVLTF. The DNA of the CDR3 is TGTGCCAGCAGTTTGTATAGCTCTGGGGCCAACGTCCTGACTTTC. The rearrangement joins TRBV28 to TRBJ2-6; D gene ambiguous. V gave up 3 bases and J gave up 0 bases, with 6 bases separating them. Germline V gene sequence: CDR1 MDHEN, CDR2 SYDVKM. This CDR3 contains 15 residues.

The rearrangement uses TRBV11-1 and TRBJ2-1; TRBD1 is a possible D gene (6 bases). The germline V gene encodes CDR1 SGHAT and CDR2 FQDESV (reference sequence). The CDR3 length is 13 residues. Trimming left V 6 bases short and J 5 bases short, with 11 bases between. The CDR3 is CASRLGGNNEQFF. In nucleotides, the CDR3 is TGTGCCAGCAGGCTAGGGGGAAACAATGAGCAGTTCTTC.

The chain carries TRBV7-9 and TRBJ2-3; perhaps TRBD1 as D (5 bases). Trimming cost V 2 bases and J 4 bases, with 16 bases left between them. The germline gives CDR1 SEHNR, CDR2 FQNEAQ (reference sequence). The length of the CDR3 is 16 residues. CDR3 region: CASSLRRGASSDTQYF. CDR3 bases: TGTGCCAGCAGCTTACGTCGTGGGGCCAGCTCAGATACGCAGTATTTT.

The chain recombines TRBV28 with TRBJ2-2; 8 nucleotides align to TRBD2. Trimming took 1 base from V and 5 from J; bases not matched to a gene: 12. CDR3 length: 18 residues. Germline V gene data show CDR1 as MDHEN and CDR2 as SYDVKM. The DNA of the CDR3 is TGTGCCAGCAGTTTATCCTACAAAGCGGGAGCCTGGACCGGGGAGCTGTTTTTT. It encodes CASSLSYKAGAWTGELFF. Full variable domain (missing parts from reference TRBV28 and TRBJ2-2): DVKVTQSSRYLVKRTGEKVFLECVQDMDHENMFWYRQDPGLGLRLIYFSYDVKMKEKGDIPEGYSVSREKKERFSLILESASTNQTSMYLCASSLSYKAGAWTGELFFGEGSRLTVL.

The CDR3 sequence: CASSLVRLATAGELFF. The CDR3 nucleotides read TGTGCCAGCAGCTTAGTTCGCCTAGCGACAGCCGGGGAGCTGTTTTTT. The chain has TRBV7-2 and TRBJ2-2; the D gene is possibly TRBD2 (6 bases). CDR1 is SGHTA and CDR2 is FQGNSA in the germline V gene. With 1 base removed from V and 6 bases from J, the gap between germline ends came to 15 bases. This CDR3 region has 16 residues.

The V call is TRBV7-9, the J call TRBJ2-7; D tentatively reads TRBD1 or TRBD2 (5 bases each). Per germline, CDR1 SEHNR and CDR2 FQNEAQ (reference sequence). This CDR3 is built from 14 residues. V was cut by 1 base and J by 7 bases, with 14 bases left in between. CDR3 loop: CASSLGDRGWEQYF. Here the CDR3 DNA reads TGTGCCAGCAGCTTAGGGGACCGGGGATGGGAGCAGTACTTC.

This clone was detected only once. The same CDR3 is also encoded by other DNA sequences in this sample. The rearrangement links TRBV12-5 to TRBJ2-1; 15 bases are shared with TRBD2. The CDR3 is made up of 15 amino acids. Unmatched junction bases numbered 3, after V lost 5 bases and J lost 7 bases. The germline V gene has CDR1 LGHNT and CDR2 FRNRAP. Here the CDR3 reads CASGRGLAGGNEQFF. Here the CDR3 DNA reads TGTGCTAGTGGTAGGGGACTAGCGGGAGGTAATGAGCAGTTCTTC.

V usage is TRBV25-1 and J usage is TRBJ1-1; 9 positions agree with TRBD1. Germline CDR1 MGHDK, CDR2 SYGVNS. The length of the CDR3 is 13 residues. After removal of 7 bases from V and 3 bases from J, the junction contained 3 bases not matched to a gene. The CDR3 protein is CASKGQGDTEAFF. CDR3 nucleotides: TGTGCCAGCAAGGGACAGGGTGACACTGAAGCTTTCTTT.

This clone was counted between two and nine times. This chain connects TRBV28 to TRBJ2-5; a possible D gene is TRBD2 (5 bases). The length of the CDR3 is 15 residues. Germline V lookup: CDR1 MDHEN, CDR2 SYDVKM. Trimming took off 4 bases at V and 1 base at J, with 13 bases between the two ends. The CDR3 sequence is CASSSQEDFQETQYF. The CDR3 bases are TGTGCCAGCAGTTCCCAGGAGGATTTCCAAGAGACCCAGTACTTC. The variable domain in full, completed from reference TRBV28 and TRBJ2-5, reads DVKVTQSSRYLVKRTGEKVFLECVQDMDHENMFWYRQDPGLGLRLIYFSYDVKMKEKGDIPEGYSVSREKKERFSLILESASTNQTSMYLCASSSQEDFQETQYFGPGTRLLVL.

The chain is built from TRBV2 and TRBJ2-1; 8 positions match TRBD2. The CDR3 has 13 residues. J was trimmed by 10 bases and V by 7 bases; bases with no gene match: 9. Germline V gene data show CDR1 as SNHLY and CDR2 as FYNNEI. The CDR3 sequence: CASNSGTRGEQFF. The CDR3 coding sequence is TGTGCCAGCAACTCCGGGACTAGGGGCGAGCAGTTCTTC.

Of note for this clone: The sample has other DNA sequences that encode this CDR3 too. The rearrangement links TRBV9 to TRBJ2-7, with no clear D. Germline CDR1 is SGDLS and CDR2 is YYNGEE. V was cut by 0 bases and J by 0 bases, with 7 bases left in between. CDR3 length equals 14 residues. Written as DNA, the CDR3 is TGTGCCAGCAGCGTAGCGGTTAGCTCCTACGAGCAGTACTTC. Translated, it gives CASSVAVSSYEQYF.

V is TRBV5-1 and J is TRBJ2-3; D may be TRBD1 or TRBD2 (5 bases each). Germline V gene data show CDR1 as SGHRS and CDR2 as YFSETQ. The CDR3 has 14 residues. The V end was cut by 4 bases, the J end by 5 bases, with 14 bases between. The DNA for the CDR3 is TGCGCCAGCAGCCCCGGGGACGGACTAGATACGCAGTATTTT. This gives the protein CASSPGDGLDTQYF.

This chain uses TRBV6-5 with TRBJ2-2; D is undetermined. The CDR3 contains 15 residues. Germline CDR1 MNHEY, CDR2 SVGAGI. V was shortened by 4 bases and J by 1 base, with 10 bases between the two germline ends. The CDR3 DNA sequence: TGTGCCAGCAGTTTCCGGACGGGGAACACCGGGGAGCTGTTTTTT. Protein: CASSFRTGNTGELFF.

The V call is TRBV21-1, the J call TRBJ2-6; the table's D call TRBD1 went unverified against the DNA. TRBV21-1 is given as a pseudogene. The CDR3 has 19 amino acids. The CDR3 bases are TGTGCCAGCAGCAGATCATTTAGACAGGGTTCTTCTGGGGCCAACGTCCTGACTTTC. Its protein is CASSRSFRQGSSGANVLTF.

The chain carries TRBV30 and TRBJ2-7; D may match TRBD1 or TRBD2 (6 bases each). This CDR3 has 13 amino acids. CDR1 and CDR2 (germline): GTSNPN, SVGIG (reference sequence). V dropped 2 bases and J dropped 2 bases, with 10 bases sitting between them. The CDR3 nucleotides read TGTGCCTGGAGTAAAGGGGGGACCTACGAGCAGTACTTC. This gives the protein CAWSKGGTYEQYF.

J is TRBJ2-5 and V is TRBV5-1; D is possibly TRBD1 or TRBD2 (5 bases each). The CDR3 loop spans 15 amino acids. Germline V gives CDR1 SGHRS, CDR2 YFSETQ. Trimming removed 2 bases from V and 5 bases from J, with 16 bases in between. This CDR3 is CASSLLQGARETQYF. CDR3 DNA sequence: TGCGCCAGCAGCTTACTCCAGGGAGCGAGGGAGACCCAGTACTTC.